This T cell receptor (beta chain) was sequenced in a study of OX40 agonist ivuxolimab in advanced cancers. TCRdb keeps only in-frame clones here, not all; method: immunoSEQ multiplex PCR. The data show 55,000 to 65,000 clones, about nine tenths seen once. Per germline, CDR1 SEHNR and CDR2 FQNEAQ (reference sequence). This CDR3 contains 12 residues. V was trimmed by 8 bases and J by 6 bases, leaving 10 bases between them. The chain has TRBV7-9 and TRBJ2-2; no reliable D call. The sequencing used CD4+ or CD8+ T cells sorted from blood, collected in a trial of the OX40 agonist ivuxolimab. This sequence was found in an adult with an advanced solid tumor such as melanoma, head and neck, liver or kidney cancer. CDR3: CASPMGPGELFF. The CDR3 coding sequence is TGTGCCAGCCCTATGGGTCCCGGGGAGCTGTTTTTT.